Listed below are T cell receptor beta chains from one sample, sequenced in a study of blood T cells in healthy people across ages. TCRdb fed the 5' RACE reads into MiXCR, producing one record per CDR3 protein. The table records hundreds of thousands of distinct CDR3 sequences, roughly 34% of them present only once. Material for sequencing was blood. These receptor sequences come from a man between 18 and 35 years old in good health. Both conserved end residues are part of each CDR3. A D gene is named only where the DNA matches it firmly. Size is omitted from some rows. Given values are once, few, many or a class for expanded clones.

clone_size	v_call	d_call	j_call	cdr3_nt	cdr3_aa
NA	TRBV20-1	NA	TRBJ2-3	TGCAGTGCTAGAGATGTCAGTGGGGCTCTCGATACGCAGTATTTT	CSARDVSGALDTQYF
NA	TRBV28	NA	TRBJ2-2	TGTGCCAGCACCCGAAGGAGTCACCGGTCGGACGGGGAGCTGTTTTTT	CASTRRSHRSDGELFF
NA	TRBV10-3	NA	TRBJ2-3	TGTGCCATCAGCGACAAGCCCCCGCTGGAGACGCAGTATTTT	CAISDKPPLETQYF
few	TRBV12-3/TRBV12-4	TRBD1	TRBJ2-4	TGTGCCAGCAGTTTTAGTACAGGGGGACTTCAGTACTTC	CASSFSTGGLQYF
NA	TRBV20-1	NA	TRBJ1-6	TGCAGTGCCGACCGGGGTTCGACCCTCCACTTT	CSADRGSTLHF
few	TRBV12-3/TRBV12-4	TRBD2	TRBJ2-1	TGTGCCAGCAGTTTAACGGGCGGGGGAGGGTATGAGCAGTTCTTC	CASSLTGGGGYEQFF
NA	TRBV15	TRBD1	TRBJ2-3	TGTGCCACCAGCTTGCGGACAGGCACAGATAGGCAGTATTTT	CATSLRTGTDRQYF
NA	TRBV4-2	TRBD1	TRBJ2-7	TGTGCCAGCAGCCATGGGGGGACAGGGGGCTACGAGCAGTACTTC	CASSHGGTGGYEQYF
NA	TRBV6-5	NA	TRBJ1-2	TGTGCCAGCAGTGATCCTGGTCCTAACTATGGCTACACCTTC	CASSDPGPNYGYTF
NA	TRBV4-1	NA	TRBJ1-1	TGCGCCAGCAGCCATAATCAAGGGCGCGGAACTGATGCTTTCTTT	CASSHNQGRGTDAFF
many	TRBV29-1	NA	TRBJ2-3	TGCAGCGTTGGTCCGGCAGATACGCAGTATTTT	CSVGPADTQYF
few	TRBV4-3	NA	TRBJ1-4	TGCGCCAGCAGCCAAGATGAGGCAGTTTTAAATGAAAAACTGTTTTTT	CASSQDEAVLNEKLFF
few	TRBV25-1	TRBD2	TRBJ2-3	TGTGCCAGCAACGAGCACGGACTAGCGGGGTATAGTGATACGCAGTATTTT	CASNEHGLAGYSDTQYF
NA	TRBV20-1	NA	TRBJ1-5	TGCAGTGCTAGGGTGAGTGGGGGCGGAAGAAGAAATCAGCCCCAGCATTTT	CSARVSGGGRRNQPQHF
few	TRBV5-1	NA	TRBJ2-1	TGCGCCAGCAGCTTGGCGAGGGAGGAGCAGTTCTTC	CASSLAREEQFF
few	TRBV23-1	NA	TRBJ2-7	TGCGCCAGCACTTTAAAGGACGGAACCTACGAGCAGTACTTC	CASTLKDGTYEQYF
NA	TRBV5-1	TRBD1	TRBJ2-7	TGCGCCAGCAGCTCGGGACAGCTCAACGAGCAGTACTTC	CASSSGQLNEQYF
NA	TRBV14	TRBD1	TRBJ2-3	TGTGCCAGCAGCCTCTTCCGGGACAGGGGCGGAGATACGCAGTATTTT	CASSLFRDRGGDTQYF
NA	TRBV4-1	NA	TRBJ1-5	TGCGCCAGCAGCCGAGTATACGGGGGCAATCAGCCCCAGCATTTT	CASSRVYGGNQPQHF
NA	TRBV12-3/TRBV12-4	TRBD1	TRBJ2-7	TGTGCCAGTGGGACAGGGCCCTCCTACGAGCAGTACTTC	CASGTGPSYEQYF
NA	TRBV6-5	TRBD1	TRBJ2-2	TGTGCCAGCAGTTACCCCAATCGACAGGGCAGGGGGACCGGGGAGCTGTTTTTT	CASSYPNRQGRGTGELFF
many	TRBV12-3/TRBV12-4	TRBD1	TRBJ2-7	TGTGCCAGCAGCCCCGGGACAGGTGAGCAGTACTTC	CASSPGTGEQYF
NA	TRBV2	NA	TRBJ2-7	TGTGCCAGGGGAAGCAGCTTCGAGCAGTACTTC	CARGSSFEQYF
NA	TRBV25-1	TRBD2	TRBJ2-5	TGTGCCAGCAGTCCCTCGGGGCGGGGGATACAAGAGACCCAGTACTTC	CASSPSGRGIQETQYF
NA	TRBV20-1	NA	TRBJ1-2	TGCAGTGCTAGAGATGGGGGGGGCCCGTACCCATATGGCTACACCTTC	CSARDGGGPYPYGYTF
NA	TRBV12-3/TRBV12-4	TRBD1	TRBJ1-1	TGTGCCAGCAGTTCGGACAGGGGACTATTCAGTGAAGCTTTCTTT	CASSSDRGLFSEAFF
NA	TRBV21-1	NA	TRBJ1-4	TGTGCCAGCAGCAACTCAGACAGGGAAGGGCCGTACGATGAAAAACTGTTTTTT	CASSNSDREGPYDEKLFF
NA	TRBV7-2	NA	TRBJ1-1	TGTGCCAGCAGCATGACAGCTGAAGCTTTCTTT	CASSMTAEAFF
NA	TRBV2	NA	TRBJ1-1	TGTGCCAGCAGTGTAATCTTGACTGAAGCTTTCTTT	CASSVILTEAFF
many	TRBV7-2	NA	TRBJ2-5	TGTGCCAGCAGCCCCCCCTTCGGGTCCGAGACCCAGTACTTC	CASSPPFGSETQYF
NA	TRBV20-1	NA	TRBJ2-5	TGCAGTGCTAGATATCTCGGACAGATGGAGACCCAGTACTTC	CSARYLGQMETQYF
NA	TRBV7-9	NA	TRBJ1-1	TGTGCCAGCAGCATGGGGGGTGAGGACACTGAAGCTTTCTTT	CASSMGGEDTEAFF
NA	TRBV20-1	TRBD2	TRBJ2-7	TGCAGTGCTAGTTTCACTAGCGGACCCTACGAGCAGTACTTC	CSASFTSGPYEQYF
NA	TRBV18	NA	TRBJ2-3	TGTGCCAGCTCACCGAGACAGAGGTCCACAGATACGCAGTATTTT	CASSPRQRSTDTQYF
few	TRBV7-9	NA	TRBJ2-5	TGTGCCAGCAGCACACTAGCTAATGAGCAGTACTTC	CASSTLANEQYF
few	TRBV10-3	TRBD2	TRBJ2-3	TGTGCCATCAGACCGGGACTAGCGACAGATACGCAGTATTTT	CAIRPGLATDTQYF
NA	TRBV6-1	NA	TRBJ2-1	TGTGCCAGCACCCCTAGGGGGGGCATGACCCCCGTTGGGTACAATGAGCAGTTCTTC	CASTPRGGMTPVGYNEQFF
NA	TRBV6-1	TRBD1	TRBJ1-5	TGTGCCAGCAGTTTCAAAGGACAGGCGAATCAGCCCCAGCATTTT	CASSFKGQANQPQHF
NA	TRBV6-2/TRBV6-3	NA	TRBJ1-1	TGTGCCAGCAATTTGAAGCCGGGACGGATGAACACTGAAGCTTTCTTT	CASNLKPGRMNTEAFF
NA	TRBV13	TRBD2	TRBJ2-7	TGTGCCAGCAGCCGGGGACTAGCGGGAGGGCCAGGCTACGAGCAGTACTTC	CASSRGLAGGPGYEQYF
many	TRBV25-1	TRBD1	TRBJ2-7	TGTGCCAGCAGAGGGGGCAACGAGCAGTACTTC	CASRGGNEQYF
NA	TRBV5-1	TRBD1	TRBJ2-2	TGCGCCAGCAGCAACGGGGACAGAAACACCGGGGAGCTGTTTTTT	CASSNGDRNTGELFF
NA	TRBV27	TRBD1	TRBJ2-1	TGTGCCAGCAGTCCCCTGACAGGGGTTGGTGAGCAGTTCTTC	CASSPLTGVGEQFF
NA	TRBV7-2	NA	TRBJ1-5	TGTGCCAGCGGCCCCTTGGGAGGCCTTAGCAATCAGCCCCAGCATTTT	CASGPLGGLSNQPQHF
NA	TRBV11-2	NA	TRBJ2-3	TGTGCCAGCAGCTTAAGGGGTACAGTGGATACGCAGTATTTT	CASSLRGTVDTQYF
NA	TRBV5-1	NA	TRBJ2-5	TGCGCCAGCAGCTTGCTCCAGGGAGGGGGAGAGACCCAGTACTTC	CASSLLQGGGETQYF
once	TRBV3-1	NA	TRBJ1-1	TGTGCCAGCAGCCACTGTCGGGGCATCTCGGCTTTCTTT	CASSHCRGISAFF
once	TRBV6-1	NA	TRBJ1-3	TGTGCCAGCAGTGAAATCGGGGATTCGGGAAACACCATATATTTT	CASSEIGDSGNTIYF
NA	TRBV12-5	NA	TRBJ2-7	TGTGCTAGTGGTTTGGCTACTCGGGATCTCTCCTACAATGAGCAGTACTTC	CASGLATRDLSYNEQYF
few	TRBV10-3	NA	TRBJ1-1	TGTGCCATCAGTGATCAGGGTAGTGAAGGGGAAGCTTTCTTT	CAISDQGSEGEAFF
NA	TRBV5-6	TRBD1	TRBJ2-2	TGTGCCAGCAGCTTGGACTGGGGGCAGGGGGCAAACACCGGGGAGCTGTTTTTT	CASSLDWGQGANTGELFF
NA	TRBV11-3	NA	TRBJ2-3	TGTGCCAGCAGCTTAGACGGGACGGAGTTTGTAGATACGCAGTATTTT	CASSLDGTEFVDTQYF
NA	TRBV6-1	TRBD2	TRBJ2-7	TGTGCCAGCAAACTAGCGGGAGGGACTTACGAGCAGTACTTC	CASKLAGGTYEQYF